The 17 T cell receptor beta chains given below trace back to one sample, sequenced in a study of blood T cells in healthy people across ages. Primed by a sample-barcoded 5' primer and a J-beta primer mix, a second PCR proceeded for roughly 7 to 12 cycles. TCRdb passed the 5' RACE reads through MiXCR, listing each CDR3 protein once. The table lists about 620,000 distinct CDR3 sequences, 20% to 25% of them singletons. The sample was blood. The receptors here all came from a man aged 70 or older in good health.

This clonotype was seen only a few times. The chain uses TRBV20-1 and TRBJ2-5; the match to TRBD2 covers 10 bases. The J call may be wrong; the DNA end is better matched by TRBJ2-1. The CDR3 runs to 15 residues. The germline CDR1 and CDR2 sequences are DFQATT and SNEGSKA (reference sequence). Written as DNA, the CDR3 is TGCAGTGCTAGAGGGGCTAGCGGGAGTTTCGGTGAGCAGTTCTTC. Protein product: CSARGASGSFGEQFF.

There are a few counts of this clonotype. V and J are TRBV10-2 and TRBJ2-7; 12 bases align to TRBD2. With V trimmed by 6 bases and J by 6 bases, 9 bases remained unmatched. The CDR3 extends over 15 amino acids. CDR1 and CDR2 (germline): WSHSY, SAAADI. The CDR3 nucleotides are TGCGCCAGCAGCCCTAGCGGGAGGGAGGTTGGCGAGCAGTACTTC. Translation gives CASSPSGREVGEQYF.

This rearrangement joins TRBV7-3 to TRBJ2-1; maybe TRBD2 (5 bases). CDR1 is SGHTA and CDR2 is FQGTGA in the germline V gene. The germline V and J ends were trimmed by 0 bases and 7 bases, with 10 bases remaining between them. There are 14 residues in the CDR3. For the CDR3, the DNA is TGTGCCAGCAGCTTAACGAGGGTCGGGAATGAGCAGTTCTTC. Protein: CASSLTRVGNEQFF.

In this sample, this clonotype turned up a few times. V is TRBV6-2 or TRBV6-3 and J is TRBJ1-6; D is uncertain. Trimming removed 4 bases from V and 7 bases from J, with 14 bases in between. Looked up from germline, CDR1 is MNHEY and CDR2 is SVGEGT. This CDR3 has 15 amino acids. DNA for the CDR3: TGTGCCAGCAGTTTAAGCATCCCGGCGAATTCACCCCTCCACTTT. The encoded protein is CASSLSIPANSPLHF.

This clonotype was observed a few times. V and J are TRBV5-1 and TRBJ1-2; D is undetermined. The CDR3 contains 16 residues. Germline CDR1 reads SGHRS; CDR2 reads YFSETQ. The V end lost 0 bases, the J end lost 2 bases, and 14 bases lay between the germline ends. The CDR3 region has the DNA TGCGCCAGCAGCTTGGGTCCTGGCACTATCAACTATGGCTACACCTTC. This sequence encodes CASSLGPGTINYGYTF.

The chain uses TRBV10-3 and TRBJ2-4; TRBD1 is a possible D gene (5 bases). The CDR3 length is 14 residues. Germline-derived CDR1 and CDR2 are ENHRY and SYGVKD. The V and J ends lost 2 bases and 5 bases respectively, with 10 bases between them. CDR3 sequence reads: CAISERGPQNIQYF. The DNA of the CDR3 is TGTGCCATCAGTGAGAGGGGTCCTCAAAACATTCAGTACTTC.

This clonotype was counted between two and nine times. The gene calls are TRBV28 and TRBJ2-7; 12 nucleotides align to TRBD2. The germline V gene encodes CDR1 MDHEN and CDR2 SYDVKM. The CDR3 length is 17 residues. J gave up 5 bases and V 4 bases, and 12 bases lay outside the gene matches. The CDR3 nucleotides read TGTGCCAGCAGTTCGCCCCAGCTAGCGGGAGGGAGAAACGAGCAGTACTTC. Translated: CASSSPQLAGGRNEQYF. The whole variable domain, filled in from reference TRBV28 and TRBJ2-7, reads DVKVTQSSRYLVKRTGEKVFLECVQDMDHENMFWYRQDPGLGLRLIYFSYDVKMKEKGDIPEGYSVSREKKERFSLILESASTNQTSMYLCASSSPQLAGGRNEQYFGPGTRLTVT.

In this sample, this clonotype turned up a few times. The chain joins TRBV20-1 to TRBJ1-5; D remains ambiguous. The germline CDR1 and CDR2 sequences are DFQATT and SNEGSKA (reference sequence). V was shortened by 5 bases and J by 7 bases, with 12 bases between the two germline ends. The CDR3 has 12 residues. The chain's CDR3 is CSASVGSQPQHF. As DNA, the CDR3 is TGCAGTGCTTCCGTGGGAAGCCAGCCCCAGCATTTT.

This clonotype was picked up a small number of times. The chain carries TRBV3-1 and TRBJ2-2; D not certain. The CDR3 consists of 12 residues. With 3 bases removed from V and 7 bases from J, the gap between germline ends came to 6 bases. Germline V CDR1 and CDR2: LGHDT, YNNKEL (reference sequence). This CDR3 reads CASSQYGGELFF. The CDR3 coding sequence is TGTGCCAGCAGCCAGTATGGCGGGGAGCTGTTTTTT. Looking up the rest from reference TRBV3-1 and TRBJ2-2 gives the full variable domain: DTAVSQTPKYLVTQMGNDKSIKCEQNLGHDTMYWYKQDSKKFLKIMFSYNNKELIINETVPNRFSPKSPDKAHLNLHINSLELGDSAVYFCASSQYGGELFFGEGSRLTVL.

This clonotype was seen many times. This chain uses TRBV7-8 with TRBJ1-2; D ambiguous. This CDR3 comprises 12 residues. The germline V gene encodes CDR1 SGHVS and CDR2 FQNEAQ. Trimming shortened V by 1 base and J by 8 bases, and 8 bases separated the two germline ends. CDR3 coding DNA: TGTGCCAGCAGCTTAGACAGAAACGGCTACACCTTC. Translated: CASSLDRNGYTF.

The rearrangement links TRBV28 to TRBJ2-7, with TRBD2 matching 8 bases. This CDR3 is 15 amino acids long. V lost 5 bases to trimming and J lost 4 bases; unmatched junction nucleotides: 10. CDR1 and CDR2 from the germline V gene are MDHEN and SYDVKM. CDR3 loop: CASSGIAGMGYEQYF. For the CDR3, the DNA is TGTGCCAGCAGTGGGATAGCGGGAATGGGGTACGAGCAGTACTTC.

The genes are TRBV3-1 and TRBJ2-1; 7 bases agree with TRBD2. This CDR3 has 17 amino acids. The junction had 9 bases not matched to a gene; V was cut back by 4 bases and J by 0 bases. The germline V gene has CDR1 LGHDT and CDR2 YNNKEL (reference sequence). In nucleotides, the CDR3 is TGTGCCAGCAGCCTTTTTACTAGCGATGGCTCCTACAATGAGCAGTTCTTC. It encodes CASSLFTSDGSYNEQFF.

This clonotype has just a few counts. The V call is TRBV28, the J call TRBJ2-2; the D is unclear. V was shortened by 7 bases and J by 3 bases, with 18 bases between the two germline ends. Germline CDR1 reads MDHEN; CDR2 reads SYDVKM. This CDR3 has 16 amino acids. This chain's CDR3 is CASTLVDGHDTGELFF. The CDR3 nucleotides are TGTGCCAGCACGCTTGTGGATGGGCACGACACCGGGGAGCTGTTTTTT.

The chain carries TRBV3-1 and TRBJ1-5, with 9 bases aligning to TRBD1. V trimming: 5 bases; J trimming: 6 bases; junction bases outside the gene matches: 5. CDR1 is LGHDT and CDR2 is YNNKEL in the germline V gene (reference sequence). The CDR3 extends over 14 amino acids. The CDR3, as DNA: TGTGCCAGCAGCACGACAGGGGGGAGTCAGCCCCAGCATTTT. It codes for CASSTTGGSQPQHF.

This clonotype came up a few times. The chain has TRBV5-1 and TRBJ2-3; 11 positions agree with TRBD2. The germline CDR1 and CDR2 sequences are SGHRS and YFSETQ. CDR3 length: 15 amino acids. Trimming cost V 2 bases and J 5 bases; bases outside gene matches: 4. The CDR3 is CASSFTSGSGDTQYF. CDR3 nucleotide sequence: TGCGCCAGCAGCTTCACTAGCGGGAGTGGAGATACGCAGTATTTT.

The chain carries TRBV25-1 and TRBJ2-7, with unresolved D. V lost 1 base, J lost 9 bases, and 13 bases lay in between. Germline CDR1 and CDR2: MGHDK and SYGVNS. This CDR3 has 13 amino acids. The CDR3: CASSEFPQGGQYF. In DNA form, the CDR3 reads TGTGCCAGCAGTGAATTCCCACAAGGTGGGCAGTACTTC.

The table lists this clonotype with many counts. The chain is built from TRBV5-1 and TRBJ2-5; D may correspond to TRBD1 or TRBD2 (5 bases each). There are 15 residues in the CDR3. Germline lookup yields CDR1 SGHRS and CDR2 YFSETQ. V gave up 1 base and J gave up 4 bases, with 14 bases separating them. The chain's CDR3 is CASSLNEGRRETQYF. In DNA, the CDR3 is TGCGCCAGCAGCTTGAACGAGGGGCGAAGAGAGACCCAGTACTTC.